Each of the 21 T cell receptor beta chains below was sequenced from the same sample in a study of shared clonotypes between healthy human individuals. Repertoires were generated with immunoSEQ multiplex PCR, while TCRdb's copy carries only in-frame clones and drops some. The table includes about 2 million clones, roughly 95% detected once. CD45RO-negative CD8 cells positively selected for CCR7 made up the naive population, which excluded terminally differentiated effector memory CD45RA+ cells. Sequencing was performed on naive CD8+ T cells sorted from blood. The receptors derive from a young man in good health.

The chain employs TRBV7-9 and TRBJ2-2; D is unclear. The CDR3 has 16 amino acids. The germline V gene has CDR1 SEHNR and CDR2 FQNEAQ (reference sequence). V dropped 10 bases and J dropped 1 base, with 19 bases sitting between them. CDR3 in amino acids: CAIPTAATGNTGELFF. CDR3 coding DNA: TGTGCCATCCCGACCGCAGCGACGGGGAACACCGGGGAGCTGTTTTTT.

This chain uses TRBV6-6 with TRBJ2-1; possibly TRBD2 for D (5 bases). V dropped 4 bases and J dropped 7 bases, with 5 bases sitting between them. The CDR3 contains 11 residues. Germline loops: CDR1 MNHNY, CDR2 SVGAGI (reference sequence). CDR3 region: CASSWENEQFF. The CDR3 DNA follows: TGTGCCAGCAGTTGGGAGAATGAGCAGTTCTTC.

This sequence joins TRBV30 and TRBJ2-7, with 7 bases identical to TRBD2. CDR1 is GTSNPN, CDR2 SVGIG, per germline (reference sequence). This CDR3 region has 13 residues. V gave up 2 bases and J gave up 7 bases; unmatched junction bases: 8. As DNA, the CDR3 is TGTGCCTGGAGTTACGACCTGGGGGGGGAGCAGTACTTC. Translated: CAWSYDLGGEQYF.

The rearrangement links TRBV4-2 to TRBJ2-2; no definite D call. The germline CDR1 and CDR2 sequences are LGHNA and YNFKEQ. The CDR3 totals 13 residues. V lost 1 base to trimming and J lost 6 bases, with 6 bases between them. The CDR3 reads CASSQVVSGELFF. The CDR3 DNA is TGTGCCAGCAGCCAAGTGGTGTCCGGGGAGCTGTTTTTT.

This chain uses TRBV7-2 with TRBJ1-2; D remains unclear. CDR3 size: 16 residues. The V gene's germline CDR1 is SGHTA and CDR2 FQGNSA. V shed 1 base and J shed 2 bases, with 14 bases lying between them. This chain's CDR3 is CASSLENLSTNYGYTF. The CDR3 DNA reads TGTGCCAGCAGCTTAGAAAACTTAAGCACCAACTATGGCTACACCTTC.

Turning to this clone: Other DNA sequences in this sample translate to the same CDR3. The V gene is TRBV5-4, the J gene TRBJ1-1; unclear D gene. Trimming left V 0 bases short and J 5 bases short, with 5 bases between. CDR1 and CDR2 (germline): SGHNT, YYREEE (reference sequence). The CDR3 contains 12 residues. CDR3 amino acids: CASSLGRTEAFF. The CDR3 DNA is TGTGCCAGCAGCTTGGGGAGAACTGAAGCTTTCTTT.

The V call is TRBV7-9, the J call TRBJ1-1; no clear D. Per the germline V gene, CDR1 is SEHNR and CDR2 is FQNEAQ (reference sequence). This CDR3 region has 12 residues. The germline V and J ends were trimmed by 4 bases and 1 base, with 4 bases remaining between them. Written as DNA, the CDR3 is TGTGCCAGCAGCTGGGAGAACACTGAAGCTTTCTTT. This gives the protein CASSWENTEAFF.

The chain is built from TRBV4-1 and TRBJ2-3, with D possibly TRBD1 on 5 matching bases. CDR3 length: 15 residues. CDR1 and CDR2 from the germline V gene are MGHRA and YSYEKL. The V gene lost 1 base and the J gene lost 2 bases, with 10 bases spanning the gap. DNA of the CDR3: TGCGCCAGCAGCCAAGTCCCAGGGCCCACAGATACGCAGTATTTT. This translates into CASSQVPGPTDTQYF.

The rearrangement joins TRBV7-9 to TRBJ2-7, with D possibly TRBD1 on 8 matching bases. Germline values: CDR1 SEHNR, CDR2 FQNEAQ (reference sequence). Trimming took off 10 bases at V and 5 bases at J, with 15 bases between the two ends. The CDR3 consists of 12 residues. The CDR3 region has the DNA TGTGCCACCAGGACAGGGAGGGACGAGCAGTACTTC. It is translated as CATRTGRDEQYF.

This clone was observed a handful of times. In the same sample, other DNA sequences code for this CDR3. The J gene is TRBJ2-1, the V gene TRBV6-5; a possible D gene is TRBD2 (5 bases). The CDR3 extends over 16 amino acids. Germline V gene data show CDR1 as MNHEY and CDR2 as SVGAGI. Trimming left V 0 bases short and J 2 bases short, with 11 bases between. The CDR3 spells CASSYSIGEAYNEQFF. CDR3 coding DNA: TGTGCCAGCAGTTACTCGATCGGGGAAGCCTACAATGAGCAGTTCTTC.

This chain joins TRBV4-3 and TRBJ2-4; D is possibly TRBD1 or TRBD2 (5 bases each). CDR1 is LGHNA and CDR2 is YSLEER in the germline V gene. V lost 0 bases, J lost 9 bases, and 15 bases lay in between. The CDR3 is made up of 15 amino acids. The CDR3 DNA reads as TGCGCCAGCAGCCAAGATTCGAGGGGCCCTCGCATTCAGTACTTC. Its protein product is CASSQDSRGPRIQYF.

The chain has TRBV11-2 and TRBJ2-2; TRBD2 is a possible D gene (5 bases). This CDR3 is built from 15 residues. V gave up 1 base and J gave up 5 bases, with 11 bases separating them. In germline, CDR1 is SGHAT, CDR2 FQNNGV. CDR3 loop: CASSLVAADTGELFF. The CDR3 coding sequence is TGTGCCAGCAGCTTAGTGGCAGCGGATACCGGGGAGCTGTTTTTT.

This chain links TRBV9 with TRBJ1-3; possibly TRBD1 for D (6 bases). CDR1 is SGDLS and CDR2 is YYNGEE in the germline V gene. The CDR3 is made up of 15 amino acids. The V and J ends lost 3 bases and 4 bases respectively, with 14 bases between them. The CDR3 coding sequence is TGTGCCAGCAGCGGGGGGCAGGGAGCGGGAAACACCATATATTTT. This codes for CASSGGQGAGNTIYF. The whole variable domain, remainder taken from reference TRBV9 and TRBJ1-3, is DSGVTQTPKHLITATGQRVTLRCSPRSGDLSVYWYQQSLDQGLQFLIQYYNGEERAKGNILERFSAQQFPDLHSELNLSSLELGDSALYFCASSGGQGAGNTIYFGEGSWLTVV.

A word on this clone: The sample has other DNA sequences that encode this CDR3 too. The chain links TRBV30 to TRBJ2-2, with D uncertain. The CDR3 has 11 amino acids. The V gene lost 2 bases and the J gene lost 4 bases, with 2 bases spanning the gap. CDR1 is GTSNPN and CDR2 is SVGIG in the germline V gene (reference sequence). CDR3: CAWSTTGELFF. The CDR3 DNA reads as TGTGCCTGGAGTACCACCGGGGAGCTGTTTTTT. Combining the CDR3 with reference TRBV30 and TRBJ2-2 gives the whole variable domain SQTIHQWPATLVQPVGSPLSLECTVEGTSNPNLYWYRQAAGRGLQLLFYSVGIGQISSEVPQNLSASRPQDRQFILSSKKLLLSDSGFYLCAWSTTGELFFGEGSRLTVL.

The chain recombines TRBV9 with TRBJ2-5; 9 positions match TRBD2. Trimming cost V 4 bases and J 2 bases; bases outside gene matches: 6. The germline V gene encodes CDR1 SGDLS and CDR2 YYNGEE. This CDR3 is 15 amino acids long. In DNA, the CDR3 is TGTGCCAGCAGCCTTAGCGGGGGACCACAAGAGACCCAGTACTTC. As protein: CASSLSGGPQETQYF. The entire variable domain, with the rest obtained from reference TRBV9 and TRBJ2-5, is as follows: DSGVTQTPKHLITATGQRVTLRCSPRSGDLSVYWYQQSLDQGLQFLIQYYNGEERAKGNILERFSAQQFPDLHSELNLSSLELGDSALYFCASSLSGGPQETQYFGPGTRLLVL.

This rearrangement joins TRBV23-1 to TRBJ1-5; D unclear. TRBV23-1 is treated as an ORF (open reading frame) with a function not yet certain. The CDR3 loop spans 17 amino acids. Between the trimmed V and J ends, which lost 1 base and 0 bases, there was a span of 13 bases. CDR3 nucleotides: TGCGCCAGCAGTCAATGGGCCCTGGATAATAGCAATCAGCCCCAGCATTTT. Protein: CASSQWALDNSNQPQHF.

The V call is TRBV9, the J call TRBJ2-5; 7 bases align to TRBD2. The CDR3 length is 17 residues. Per germline, CDR1 SGDLS and CDR2 YYNGEE. The ends lost 1 base at V and 1 base at J; junction bases unmatched: 10. The CDR3 bases are TGTGCCAGCAGCGTAAAAGGTGGCCTAGCGGCCCAAGAGACCCAGTACTTC. This encodes CASSVKGGLAAQETQYF. Full variable domain (outside the CDR3, taken from reference TRBV9 and TRBJ2-5): DSGVTQTPKHLITATGQRVTLRCSPRSGDLSVYWYQQSLDQGLQFLIQYYNGEERAKGNILERFSAQQFPDLHSELNLSSLELGDSALYFCASSVKGGLAAQETQYFGPGTRLLVL.

This chain connects TRBV6-1 to TRBJ2-7; tentatively, D is TRBD1 (6 bases). Trimming took 2 bases from V and 2 from J, leaving 13 bases between them. The CDR3 sequence is 15 residues long. CDR1 is MNHNS, CDR2 SASEGT, per germline. The chain's CDR3 is CASSETRTVTYEQYF. Here the CDR3 DNA reads TGTGCCAGCAGTGAAACGAGGACAGTGACCTACGAGCAGTACTTC.

V usage is TRBV6-5 and J usage is TRBJ2-7, with TRBD1 matching 12 bases. The V gene's germline CDR1 is MNHEY and CDR2 SVGAGI. CDR3 length equals 13 residues. V was pared by 6 bases and J by 4 bases, with 1 base of the junction left unmatched. The CDR3 loop reads CASRGQGAYEQYF. The DNA for the CDR3 is TGTGCCAGCAGGGGACAGGGGGCTTACGAGCAGTACTTC.

The table lists this clone with a count of one. V and J are TRBV2 and TRBJ1-6; 9 bases map to TRBD1. Germline values: CDR1 SNHLY, CDR2 FYNNEI. This CDR3 region has 15 residues. The V and J ends lost 8 bases and 8 bases, in that order; junction bases with no gene match: 10. Here the CDR3 DNA reads TGTGCCAGCGGAGGGACAGGGTGGGGTGATTCACCCCTCCACTTT. Protein product: CASGGTGWGDSPLHF.

The chain combines TRBV19 with TRBJ2-7, with TRBD1 matching 11 bases. V shed 0 bases, J shed 2 bases, and the junction held 6 bases outside the gene matches. Germline V gene lookup returns CDR1 LNHDA and CDR2 SQIVND (reference sequence). The CDR3 length is 17 residues. The CDR3 nucleotides are TGTGCCAGTAGTATAGATGCCATGGGACAGGGGGCCTACGAGCAGTACTTC. Amino acids: CASSIDAMGQGAYEQYF.